This T cell receptor (beta chain) appears in the sequencing data of a study of T cells in Graves' hyperthyroidism and ophthalmopathy. Regions amplified from RNA transcripts were the TCR beta CDR3 regions. With the HTBI primer set, the TCR CDR3 went through a first round of RT-PCR. TCRdb re-called the multiplex PCR reads through MiXCR, storing one row per CDR3 protein. Here the sample spans 450,000 to 700,000 distinct CDR3 sequences, roughly 50% being singletons. Ten or more counts support this clonotype. Its antigen is currently unknown. Study conclusions and caveats: Ophthalmopathy prediction by the model preceded onset by a median about 6 months. A model of 13 V-J pairs discriminated ophthalmopathy from stable hyperthyroidism.

The germline V gene encodes CDR1 SGHKS and CDR2 YYEKEE (reference sequence). The V end was cut by 0 bases, the J end by 4 bases, with 10 bases between. This CDR3 has 14 amino acids. This clonotype was obtained from an adult woman with Graves' disease, either hyperthyroidism or ophthalmopathy (not recorded which). The sample taken for sequencing was peripheral blood or thyroid tissue (not recorded which). V is TRBV5-5 and J is TRBJ1-2; D call uncertain. The DNA of the CDR3 is TGTGCCAGCAGCTTGGCTGGGGTTACCTATGGCTACACCTTC. It codes for CASSLAGVTYGYTF.